This T cell receptor (beta chain) was profiled in a study of blood T cell repertoires in COVID-19. For the study at large: Acute and convalescent COVID-19 specimens originated in the United States, Italy and Spain. Sources were T cells, B-cell-depleted T cells, or PBMCs; the material itself was cDNA or gDNA.

Original processing methods: Nucleated cell counts were estimated from reference gene primer amplification. The data were produced by immunoSEQ multiplex PCR, yet TCRdb's version contains in-frame clones alone and is incomplete. The DNA gave D and trimming, while V, J and clone size come from that table. Of approximately 88,000 clones listed, 78% are singletons. The ends were cut back, 1 base at V and 2 bases at J, with 8 bases in the middle. This CDR3 spans 14 amino acids. Germline V CDR1 and CDR2: LGHNA, YNFKEQ. Sequencing was carried out using peripheral blood. This receptor was obtained from an older man with COVID-19, enrolled during active disease. J is TRBJ1-1 and V is TRBV4-2; a weak D match, TRBD1 (5 bases). CDR3 protein: CASSQVDSNTEAFF. The CDR3 nucleotides are TGTGCCAGCAGCCAAGTTGACAGTAACACTGAAGCTTTCTTT.